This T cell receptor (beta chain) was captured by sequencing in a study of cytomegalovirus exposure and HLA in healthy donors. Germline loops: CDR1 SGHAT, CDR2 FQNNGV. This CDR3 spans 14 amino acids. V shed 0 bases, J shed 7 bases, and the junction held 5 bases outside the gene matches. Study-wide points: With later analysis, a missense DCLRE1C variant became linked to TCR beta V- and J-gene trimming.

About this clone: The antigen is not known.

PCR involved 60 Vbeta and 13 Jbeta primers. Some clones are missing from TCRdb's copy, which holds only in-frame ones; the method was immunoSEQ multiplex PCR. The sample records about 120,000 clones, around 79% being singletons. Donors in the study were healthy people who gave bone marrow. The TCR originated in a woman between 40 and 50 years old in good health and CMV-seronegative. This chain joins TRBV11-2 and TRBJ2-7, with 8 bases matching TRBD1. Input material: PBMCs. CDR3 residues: CASSLDQGAEEQYF. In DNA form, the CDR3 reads TGTGCCAGCAGCTTAGATCAGGGGGCGGAGGAGCAGTACTTC.